Many counts were recorded for the clone carrying this T cell receptor beta chain. Its antigen remains unidentified. The data were taken from a study of identical twins. Study-wide points: Researchers reported weaker excess twin sharing in beta out-of-frame sequences. Fewer insertions marked abundant cord blood beta clonotypes; young adult naive trended weakly, memory not at all.

TCRdb analysed the 5' RACE reads with MiXCR anew, one entry per CDR3 protein. The table lists hundreds of thousands of distinct CDR3 sequences, approximately 6.1% of them singletons. J was trimmed by 7 bases and V by 7 bases; bases with no gene match: 9. The CDR3 is 13 amino acids. Sequencing was done on a sample of naive T cells sorted from blood. The rearrangement uses TRBV12-3 or TRBV12-4 and TRBJ1-1, with 7 bases lining up with TRBD1. This clonotype was obtained from a man aged 18 to 30 in good health. The CDR3 DNA follows: TGTGCCAGCACCCCAACAGGGGCCCTTGAAGCTTTCTTT. Amino acid sequence: CASTPTGALEAFF.